The 10 T cell receptor beta chains in this list originate from one sample, sequenced in a study of CD8 T cells in ankylosing spondylitis. Each CDR3 protein is one row after TCRdb ran MiXCR on the 5' RACE reads. The data contain roughly 30,000 distinct CDR3 sequences, around 14% of them seen just once; the ten biggest clones take up roughly 36%. The sample taken for sequencing was blood. These receptors were obtained from a male donor with ankylosing spondylitis or in good health (not recorded which).

This clonotype was seen a few times. V and J are TRBV25-1 and TRBJ1-4; the match to TRBD1 covers 10 bases. J gave up 10 bases and V 4 bases, and 3 bases lay outside the gene matches. CDR3 length equals 13 residues. CDR1 is MGHDK, CDR2 SYGVNS, per germline. As DNA, the CDR3 is TGTGCCAGCAGTGCCCGGACAGGGGGAAAACTGTTTTTT. Its protein is CASSARTGGKLFF. The full variable domain, with the rest looked up from reference TRBV25-1 and TRBJ1-4, is EADIYQTPRYLVIGTGKKITLECSQTMGHDKMYWYQQDPGMELHLIHYSYGVNSTEKGDLSSESTVSRIRTEHFPLTLESARPSHTSQYLCASSARTGGKLFFGSGTQLSVL.

The V call is TRBV28, the J call TRBJ1-5; D remains unclear. Looked up from germline, CDR1 is MDHEN and CDR2 is SYDVKM. V shed 11 bases and J shed 3 bases, with 11 bases lying between them. The CDR3 sequence is 12 residues long. CDR3 coding DNA: TGTGCCGCCGGAAGGGCCAATCAGCCCCAGCATTTT. Protein product: CAAGRANQPQHF.

This clonotype was seen only once. V and J are TRBV5-1 and TRBJ2-7; 8 positions agree with TRBD1. The CDR3 has 13 residues. Germline V gene sequence: CDR1 SGHRS, CDR2 YFSETQ. J gave up 2 bases and V 4 bases, and 2 bases lay outside the gene matches. CDR3 region: CASSPGGPYEQYF. CDR3 bases: TGCGCCAGCAGCCCAGGGGGCCCCTACGAGCAGTACTTC.

Only a few counts were recorded for this clonotype. The rearrangement links TRBV7-2 to TRBJ2-2; 9 nucleotides line up with TRBD2. In germline, CDR1 is SGHTA, CDR2 FQGNSA. The V gene end was trimmed by 3 bases and the J gene end by 6 bases; junction bases not matched to a gene: 5. The CDR3 sequence is 15 residues long. The CDR3 DNA reads TGTGCCAGCAGCTTGCCCTTAGCGGGAGCCGGGGAGCTGTTTTTT. Translated, it gives CASSLPLAGAGELFF. Complete variable domain (other parts from reference TRBV7-2 and TRBJ2-2): GAGVSQSPSNKVTEKGKDVELRCDPISGHTALYWYRQSLGQGLEFLIYFQGNSAPDKSGLPSDRFSAERTGGSVSTLTIQRTQQEDSAVYLCASSLPLAGAGELFFGEGSRLTVL.

The table lists this clonotype with a few counts. The chain recombines TRBV10-3 with TRBJ2-1; D is unclear. Germline loops: CDR1 ENHRY, CDR2 SYGVKD. This CDR3 contains 11 residues. V was clipped by 1 base and J by 9 bases, with 4 bases between them. CDR3 bases: TGTGCCATCAGTGAGTGGGGTGAGCAGTTCTTC. Translation: CAISEWGEQFF.

This chain links TRBV29-1 with TRBJ2-1; the D is unclear. Trimming took off 2 bases at V and 9 bases at J, with 8 bases between the two ends. The CDR3 has 11 amino acids. Germline V gene sequence: CDR1 SQVTM, CDR2 ANQGSEA. CDR3 sequence reads: CSVERVTEQFF. CDR3 coding DNA: TGCAGCGTTGAAAGGGTCACTGAGCAGTTCTTC.

This chain uses TRBV11-2 with TRBJ2-1, with D perhaps matching TRBD1 or TRBD2 (5 bases each). Germline V CDR1 and CDR2: SGHAT, FQNNGV. V gave up 1 base and J gave up 5 bases, with 12 bases separating them. This CDR3 spans 15 amino acids. This CDR3 is CASSLGGLGNNEQFF. In nucleotides, the CDR3 is TGTGCCAGCAGCTTAGGGGGGTTGGGGAACAATGAGCAGTTCTTC. Full variable domain (missing parts from reference TRBV11-2 and TRBJ2-1): EAGVAQSPRYKIIEKRQSVAFWCNPISGHATLYWYQQILGQGPKLLIQFQNNGVVDDSQLPKDRFSAERLKGVDSTLKIQPAKLEDSAVYLCASSLGGLGNNEQFFGPGTRLTVL.

This clonotype was picked up a small number of times. The chain has TRBV2 and TRBJ2-3; D might be TRBD1 (5 bases). Trimming removed 5 bases from V and 4 bases from J, with 16 bases in between. Germline V gene sequence: CDR1 SNHLY, CDR2 FYNNEI. This CDR3 is 15 amino acids long. CDR3 residues: CASSSGFLTPDTQYF. In nucleotides, the CDR3 is TGTGCCAGCAGTTCAGGGTTCCTTACCCCAGATACGCAGTATTTT.

This clonotype was counted a few times. The chain carries TRBV21-1 and TRBJ2-1; the table's D call, TRBD1, was not checked against the DNA. TRBV21-1 counts as a pseudogene. This CDR3 is built from 17 residues. CDR3 coding DNA: TGTGCCAGCAGCCTCCGGGACAGGGGGCCCTCCTACAATGAGCAGTTCTTC. It yields the protein CASSLRDRGPSYNEQFF.

This clonotype was seen more than once but under ten times. The genes are TRBV7-2 and TRBJ2-1, with D maybe TRBD1 (5 bases). The CDR3 is 13 residues long. The V gene's germline CDR1 is SGHTA and CDR2 FQGNSA. Deletions cut 7 bases from V and 0 bases from J, with 7 bases between. The CDR3 DNA is TGTGCCAGCACCAGGGTCTCCTACAATGAGCAGTTCTTC. Residues: CASTRVSYNEQFF.